These 30 T cell receptor beta chains were all obtained from the same sample, sequenced in a study of T cell responses to AZD1222 COVID-19 vaccine. Clones were sequenced by immunoSEQ multiplex PCR, and TCRdb holds only the in-frame ones, with some missing. The repertoire holds roughly 130,000 clones, with 90% to 95% as singletons. Source: peripheral blood, taken on day 0 of AZD1222 vaccination. All receptors derive from an adult in good health.

This chain links TRBV28 with TRBJ2-3, with 14 bases aligning to TRBD2. The germline gives CDR1 MDHEN, CDR2 SYDVKM. The CDR3 is 18 residues long. V gave up 5 bases and J gave up 2 bases; unmatched junction bases: 9. CDR3 loop: CASSLHPGLAGATDTQYF. CDR3 nucleotides: TGTGCCAGCAGTCTCCACCCGGGACTAGCGGGAGCCACAGATACGCAGTATTTT.

The CDR3 nucleotides are TGCGCCAGCAGCCCCTCAGAAGCGTCAAGGAGGGGGTTTTACAATGAGCAGTTCTTC. It yields the protein CASSPSEASRRGFYNEQFF. The chain recombines TRBV10-1 with TRBJ2-1; D possibly matches TRBD1 or TRBD2 (6 bases each). Germline CDR1 is WNHNN and CDR2 is SYGVQD (reference sequence). V was pared by 6 bases and J by 4 bases, with 28 bases between. The CDR3 spans 19 residues.

The chain uses TRBV10-2 and TRBJ1-2; a weak D match, TRBD1 (5 bases). The germline V and J ends were trimmed by 8 bases and 5 bases, with 12 bases remaining between them. This CDR3 is 12 amino acids long. In germline, CDR1 is WSHSY, CDR2 SAAADI. The CDR3 protein is CASSTDAYGYTF. The DNA of the CDR3 is TGCGCCAGCTCGACAGACGCTTATGGCTACACCTTC.

The rearrangement links TRBV5-4 to TRBJ2-7; D is ambiguous. With 0 bases removed from V and 6 bases from J, the gap between germline ends came to 4 bases. The CDR3 covers 11 residues. CDR1 is SGHNT and CDR2 is YYREEE in the germline V gene (reference sequence). CDR3 amino acids: CASSLVGEQYF. The CDR3 DNA reads TGTGCCAGCAGCTTGGTTGGCGAGCAGTACTTC.

The V call is TRBV15, the J call TRBJ1-4; a possible D gene is TRBD1 (5 bases). Germline loops: CDR1 LNHNV, CDR2 YYDKDF (reference sequence). Between the trimmed V and J ends, which lost 1 base and 6 bases, there was a span of 12 bases. CDR3 length equals 15 residues. The CDR3 region is CATSRVRGADEKLFF. In DNA form, the CDR3 reads TGTGCCACCAGCAGAGTGCGGGGCGCGGATGAAAAACTGTTTTTT.

The chain uses TRBV28 and TRBJ1-4; D remains ambiguous. This CDR3 is 14 amino acids long. Germline CDR1 and CDR2: MDHEN and SYDVKM. The ends were cut back, 2 bases at V and 6 bases at J, with 10 bases in the middle. Written as DNA, the CDR3 is TGTGCCAGCAGTTTACTGTCGGAGGATGAAAAACTGTTTTTT. Residues: CASSLLSEDEKLFF.

This clone was detected only a few times. The gene calls are TRBV7-9 and TRBJ2-1; D not resolved. CDR3 size: 14 residues. Germline-derived CDR1 and CDR2 are SEHNR and FQNEAQ (reference sequence). V lost 2 bases and J lost 2, with 7 bases in between. CDR3 protein: CASSLNHAYNEQFF. The CDR3 nucleotides are TGTGCCAGCAGCTTAAATCATGCCTACAATGAGCAGTTCTTC.

This chain links TRBV5-4 with TRBJ2-5; D is perhaps TRBD1 (6 bases). Germline V gives CDR1 SGHNT, CDR2 YYREEE (reference sequence). Trimming stripped 4 bases from V and 1 base from J, with 14 bases between. This CDR3 contains 15 residues. The CDR3 nucleotides are TGTGCCAGCAGCCTACGGGACACACTCCAAGAGACCCAGTACTTC. This encodes CASSLRDTLQETQYF.

This clone has only one observation. The CDR3 is CASSHRDDYGYTF. The CDR3 DNA sequence: TGTGCCAGCAGCCACAGGGATGACTATGGCTACACCTTC. V is TRBV4-2 and J is TRBJ1-2, with a possible D match to TRBD1 (5 bases). This CDR3 comprises 13 residues. V shed 3 bases and J shed 3 bases, with 8 bases lying between them. Germline CDR1 reads LGHNA; CDR2 reads YNFKEQ.

V gene TRBV27 combines with J gene TRBJ2-7; 7 bases fit TRBD1. This CDR3 has 14 amino acids. Trimming took 5 bases from V and 4 from J; bases not matched to a gene: 8. Germline V CDR1 and CDR2: MNHEY, SMNVEV (reference sequence). The CDR3: CASSTGQMRYEQYF. The CDR3 nucleotides read TGTGCCAGCAGTACGGGACAGATGAGGTACGAGCAGTACTTC.

In its sample, this clone was seen once. This sequence joins TRBV5-1 and TRBJ2-7; TRBD2 matches at 11 bases. Germline-derived CDR1 and CDR2 are SGHRS and YFSETQ. The CDR3 is 14 amino acids. J gave up 6 bases and V 4 bases, and 6 bases lay outside the gene matches. Written as DNA, the CDR3 is TGCGCCAGCAGCGCCCTACTAGCGGGAGTCGAGCAGTACTTC. Translation: CASSALLAGVEQYF.

This rearrangement joins TRBV12-3 or TRBV12-4 to TRBJ1-2; tentatively, D is TRBD1 (5 bases). The CDR3 is 13 amino acids. V dropped 3 bases and J dropped 7 bases, with 12 bases sitting between them. CDR3 sequence reads: CASSFWGHGGYTF. CDR3 nucleotides: TGTGCCAGCAGTTTCTGGGGCCACGGTGGCTACACCTTC.

The chain couples TRBV9 to TRBJ2-1; TRBD2 agrees at 12 bases. Germline lookup yields CDR1 SGDLS and CDR2 YYNGEE. The CDR3 is 17 amino acids. The V segment lost 4 bases and the J segment 1 base; nucleotides outside the gene matches: 6. In DNA, the CDR3 is TGTGCCAGCAGCTGGACTAGCGGGGAATCTTCCTACAATGAGCAGTTCTTC. Its protein product is CASSWTSGESSYNEQFF.

About this clone: The same CDR3 also results from other DNA sequences found in this sample. V usage is TRBV24-1 and J usage is TRBJ1-2; TRBD1 might be the D (5 bases). CDR3 length equals 13 residues. Germline assignment: CDR1 KGHDR and CDR2 SFDVKD. V was clipped by 1 base and J by 5 bases, with 7 bases between them. As DNA, the CDR3 is TGTGCCACCAGTGATTTTTCAGGGTATGGCTACACCTTC. It yields the protein CATSDFSGYGYTF.

The chain employs TRBV5-6 and TRBJ2-3; the D is unclear. The CDR3 has 15 residues. V was cut by 0 bases and J by 1 base, with 9 bases left in between. CDR1 and CDR2 (germline): SGHDT, YYEEEE. Written as DNA, the CDR3 is TGTGCCAGCAGCTTGGAGCGTGTGGGCACAGATACGCAGTATTTT. Protein product: CASSLERVGTDTQYF.

The gene calls are TRBV27 and TRBJ2-5, with D unclear. Germline CDR1 and CDR2: MNHEY and SMNVEV (reference sequence). The CDR3 totals 15 residues. Trimming took 0 bases from V and 0 from J, leaving 8 bases between them. The CDR3 region has the DNA TGTGCCAGCAGTTTATCGATGGCAAACCAAGAGACCCAGTACTTC. Encoded protein: CASSLSMANQETQYF.

The rearrangement joins TRBV5-4 to TRBJ1-6; 7 bases agree with TRBD1. The V and J ends lost 4 bases and 7 bases, in that order; junction bases with no gene match: 8. The CDR3 is made up of 15 amino acids. Germline lookup yields CDR1 SGHNT and CDR2 YYREEE (reference sequence). The CDR3 DNA reads as TGTGCCAGCAGCCGGAACAGGGGAGGCAATTCACCCCTCCACTTT. Amino acids: CASSRNRGGNSPLHF.

This chain links TRBV23-1 with TRBJ1-4; TRBD1 aligns across 9 bases. TRBV23-1 is reported as an ORF; its role is uncertain. The CDR3 runs to 16 residues. V lost 8 bases, J lost 8 bases, and 15 bases stayed unmatched. CDR3 in DNA: TGCGCCAGCCCTCCTCCTGGGGGACAGGGAGGGGAAAAACTGTTTTTT. Translating gives CASPPPGGQGGEKLFF.

The chain uses TRBV7-9 and TRBJ2-3; 11 bases agree with TRBD2. The CDR3 is made up of 15 amino acids. The V and J ends lost 5 bases and 3 bases, in that order; junction bases with no gene match: 4. Germline V gene lookup returns CDR1 SEHNR and CDR2 FQNEAQ (reference sequence). In nucleotides, the CDR3 is TGTGCCAGCAGCCGCACTAGCGGGAGTACAGATACGCAGTATTTT. It yields the protein CASSRTSGSTDTQYF.

V is TRBV13 and J is TRBJ1-1, with TRBD1 identical over 7 bases. The V segment lost 4 bases and the J segment 3 bases; nucleotides outside the gene matches: 8. Germline CDR1 is PRHDT and CDR2 is FYEKMQ (reference sequence). This CDR3 has 15 residues. CDR3 protein: CASSSGGQGDTEAFF. CDR3 nucleotides: TGTGCCAGCAGCTCCGGAGGGCAGGGGGACACTGAAGCTTTCTTT.

The V gene is TRBV5-6, the J gene TRBJ1-2; the D gene is possibly TRBD1 (6 bases). Germline CDR1 SGHDT, CDR2 YYEEEE. Trimming stripped 1 base from V and 4 bases from J, with 8 bases between. The CDR3 has 13 residues. The DNA for the CDR3 is TGTGCCAGCAGCTTGACAGGGATCTATGGCTACACCTTC. This codes for CASSLTGIYGYTF.

The chain carries TRBV5-1 and TRBJ1-1; the D is unclear. The CDR3 runs 12 residues. The V gene lost 3 bases and the J gene lost 5 bases, with 8 bases spanning the gap. CDR1 is SGHRS and CDR2 is YFSETQ in the germline V gene. CDR3 region: CASSYIGTEAFF. The CDR3 DNA reads as TGCGCCAGCAGCTATATCGGGACTGAAGCTTTCTTT.

The chain joins TRBV7-5 to TRBJ1-3. TRBV7-5 is designated a pseudogene. The CDR3 has 11 amino acids. The CDR3 is CVRSSGNTIYF. In DNA, the CDR3 is TGTGTCAGAAGCTCGGGAAACACCATATATTTT.

This clone has just one count. CDR3 residues: CASSSSGLLGVDNEQFF. The DNA for the CDR3 is TGTGCCAGCAGTAGCAGCGGGCTACTGGGGGTTGACAATGAGCAGTTCTTC. This chain connects TRBV6-2 or TRBV6-3 to TRBJ2-1; perhaps TRBD2 as D (6 bases). The CDR3 extends over 17 amino acids. Germline lookup yields CDR1 MNHEY and CDR2 SVGEGT. Trimming pared 5 bases from V and 5 bases from J, leaving 22 bases between.

The J gene is TRBJ1-1, the V gene TRBV29-1; D gene ambiguous. CDR1 is SQVTM and CDR2 is ANQGSEA in the germline V gene. This CDR3 region has 13 residues. V was cut by 0 bases and J by 0 bases, with 5 bases left in between. The CDR3 bases are TGCAGCGTTGAAGAGGGGATGAACACTGAAGCTTTCTTT. Protein: CSVEEGMNTEAFF. The variable domain in full, with the rest retrieved from reference TRBV29-1 and TRBJ1-1, is SAVISQKPSRDICQRGTSLTIQCQVDSQVTMMFWYRQQPGQSLTLIATANQGSEATYESGFVIDKFPISRPNLTFSTLTVSNMSPEDSSIYLCSVEEGMNTEAFFGQGTRLTVV.

The chain employs TRBV14 and TRBJ1-3, with no clear D. CDR1 is SGHDN, CDR2 FVKESK, per germline. The CDR3 length is 14 residues. V dropped 0 bases and J dropped 4 bases, with 7 bases sitting between them. The CDR3 is CASSQDLGGNTIYF. For the CDR3, the DNA is TGTGCCAGCAGCCAAGATCTCGGGGGAAACACCATATATTTT.

This chain joins TRBV3-1 (or the pseudogene TRBV3-2) and TRBJ1-2; D may be TRBD1 (6 bases). V was trimmed by 5 bases and J by 4 bases, leaving 17 bases between them. The CDR3 covers 15 residues. Per the germline V gene, CDR1 is LGHDT and CDR2 is YNNKEL (reference sequence). CDR3 loop: CASSSASGTIYGYTF. CDR3 nucleotides: TGTGCCAGCAGCTCCGCCTCCGGGACAATCTATGGCTACACCTTC.

The chain employs TRBV5-1 and TRBJ2-7; TRBD2 agrees at 7 bases. This CDR3 is built from 15 residues. V lost 4 bases, J lost 2 bases, and 9 bases stayed unmatched. CDR1 and CDR2 from the germline V gene are SGHRS and YFSETQ. CDR3 loop: CASSPLPGGTYEQYF. In nucleotides, the CDR3 is TGCGCCAGCAGCCCTCTTCCGGGAGGAACCTACGAGCAGTACTTC.

This sequence joins TRBV24-1 and TRBJ2-3; 9 nucleotides match TRBD1. CDR1 and CDR2 from the germline V gene are KGHDR and SFDVKD. After removal of 6 bases from V and 1 base from J, the junction contained 4 bases not matched to a gene. The CDR3 is 15 amino acids. CDR3 protein: CATSPGTGRTDTQYF. The CDR3 DNA is TGTGCCACCAGTCCTGGGACAGGGCGCACAGATACGCAGTATTTT.

The chain uses TRBV19 and TRBJ1-1, with D hard to call. The germline gives CDR1 LNHDA, CDR2 SQIVND (reference sequence). The length of the CDR3 is 14 residues. Trimming shortened V by 3 bases and J by 7 bases, and 15 bases separated the two germline ends. CDR3 loop: CASSIGSSRDEAFF. CDR3 nucleotides: TGTGCCAGTAGTATCGGGTCCAGCAGAGATGAAGCTTTCTTT.